Listed here are 6 T cell receptor beta chains from one sample, sequenced in a study of shared clonotypes between healthy human individuals. Method: immunoSEQ multiplex PCR; TCRdb's copy keeps in-frame clones and lacks some. The sample contains under 750,000 clones, 55% to 75% of which appear only once. The sample taken for sequencing was memory CD4+ T cells sorted from blood. Subset: CD45RA-negative fraction. All receptors derive from a woman aged 25 to 39 in good health.

The chain carries TRBV27 and TRBJ2-3; 9 bases align to TRBD2. Germline CDR1 and CDR2: MNHEY and SMNVEV (reference sequence). Trimming cost V 4 bases and J 7 bases; bases outside gene matches: 9. This CDR3 has 15 amino acids. The CDR3 loop reads CASSSPLAGLNTQYF. The DNA for the CDR3 is TGTGCCAGCAGTTCTCCCCTAGCGGGACTCAATACGCAGTATTTT.

In its sample, this clone was seen many times. The CDR3 here is CASSLVQGSGTEAFF. In DNA, the CDR3 is TGTGCCAGCAGCTTGGTTCAGGGGTCGGGGACTGAAGCTTTCTTT. The chain joins TRBV5-8 to TRBJ1-1; D is possibly TRBD1 (6 bases). Germline CDR1 and CDR2: SGHTS and YDEGEE. This CDR3 has 15 amino acids. With 0 bases removed from V and 5 bases from J, the gap between germline ends came to 14 bases.

V usage is TRBV5-1 and J usage is TRBJ2-7; weak D call: TRBD2 (6 bases). This CDR3 spans 14 amino acids. V was trimmed by 3 bases and J by 12 bases, leaving 22 bases between them. From germline, CDR1 is SGHRS and CDR2 YFSETQ. This CDR3 is CASSSGSWGDVGYF. The CDR3 region has the DNA TGCGCCAGCAGCTCCGGGAGTTGGGGTGATGTGGGGTACTTC.

The genes are TRBV6-6 and TRBJ2-7; unclear D gene. Trimming pared 4 bases from V and 3 bases from J, leaving 10 bases between. From germline, CDR1 is MNHNY and CDR2 SVGAGI (reference sequence). This CDR3 has 13 amino acids. CDR3 DNA: TGTGCCAGCAGTTCCAGGACCCACTACGAGCAGTACTTC. It yields the protein CASSSRTHYEQYF.

This chain connects TRBV4-1 to TRBJ2-3; tentatively, D is TRBD2 (5 bases). V lost 3 bases to trimming and J lost 6 bases, with 28 bases between them. CDR1 is MGHRA and CDR2 is YSYEKL in the germline V gene. The CDR3 totals 19 residues. The CDR3 loop is CASSHRKELSATKRDTQYF. The CDR3 nucleotides are TGCGCCAGCAGCCACCGTAAGGAGCTTAGCGCCACAAAGAGGGATACGCAGTATTTT.

The gene calls are TRBV19 and TRBJ2-2; 7 bases map to TRBD1. This CDR3 contains 16 residues. The ends lost 6 bases at V and 1 base at J; junction bases unmatched: 8. Germline CDR1 LNHDA, CDR2 SQIVND (reference sequence). CDR3 in amino acids: CASRTETGMNTGELFF. CDR3 nucleotides: TGTGCCAGTAGGACCGAGACAGGGATGAACACCGGGGAGCTGTTTTTT.